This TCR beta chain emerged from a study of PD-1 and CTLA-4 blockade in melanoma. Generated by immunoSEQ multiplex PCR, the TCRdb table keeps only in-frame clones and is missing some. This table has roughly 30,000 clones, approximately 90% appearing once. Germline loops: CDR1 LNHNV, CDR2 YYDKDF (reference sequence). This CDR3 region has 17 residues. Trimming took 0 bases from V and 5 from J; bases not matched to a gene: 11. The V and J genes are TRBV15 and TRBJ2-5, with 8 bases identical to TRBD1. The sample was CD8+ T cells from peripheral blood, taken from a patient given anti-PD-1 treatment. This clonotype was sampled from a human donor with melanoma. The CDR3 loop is CATSREGDRPHAETQYF. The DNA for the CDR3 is TGTGCCACCAGCAGAGAAGGGGACAGGCCTCATGCGGAGACCCAGTACTTC.